This passage covers 11 T cell receptor beta chains from one sample sequenced in a study of early stage breast cancer tumors. Using immunoSEQ multiplex PCR, the repertoire was profiled, and TCRdb retains in-frame clones only, with some absent. Of about 72,000 clones listed, roughly 84% are singletons. The sequenced sample was blood. Receptors were obtained from a person in their 60s with breast cancer.

In this sample, this clone turned up a few times. The chain joins TRBV20-1 to TRBJ1-5; no firm D call. The ends were cut back, 0 bases at V and 5 bases at J, with 2 bases in the middle. The CDR3 is 11 residues long. Germline CDR1 reads DFQATT; CDR2 reads SNEGSKA (reference sequence). Here the CDR3 reads CSARDDQPQHF. CDR3 sequence (DNA): TGCAGTGCTAGAGATGATCAGCCCCAGCATTTT.

The chain is built from TRBV18 and TRBJ2-2, with 8 bases aligning to TRBD2. The junction had 3 bases not matched to a gene; V was cut back by 3 bases and J by 3 bases. Per the germline V gene, CDR1 is KGHSH and CDR2 is LQKENI. The CDR3 totals 15 residues. CDR3 nucleotide sequence: TGTGCCAGCTCACCGGGACTAGAGGACACCGGGGAGCTGTTTTTT. It yields the protein CASSPGLEDTGELFF. Looking up the rest from reference TRBV18 and TRBJ2-2 gives the full variable domain: NAGVMQNPRHLVRRRGQEARLRCSPMKGHSHVYWYRQLPEEGLKFMVYLQKENIIDESGMPKERFSAEFPKEGPSILRIQQVVRGDSAAYFCASSPGLEDTGELFFGEGSRLTVL.

In nucleotides, the CDR3 is TGTGCCAGCAGCACCAGCCCTGGTGCTAATGAAAAACTGTTTTTT. It specifies CASSTSPGANEKLFF. The rearrangement joins TRBV5-4 to TRBJ1-4; D is uncertain. The CDR3 consists of 15 residues. V was clipped by 4 bases and J by 3 bases, with 13 bases between them. Germline values: CDR1 SGHNT, CDR2 YYREEE (reference sequence). The whole variable domain, filled in from reference TRBV5-4 and TRBJ1-4, reads ETGVTQSPTHLIKTRGQQVTLRCSSQSGHNTVSWYQQALGQGPQFIFQYYREEENGRGNFPPRFSGLQFPNYSSELNVNALELDDSALYLCASSTSPGANEKLFFGSGTQLSVL.

The chain employs TRBV29-1 and TRBJ1-3; weak D call: TRBD1 (6 bases). The CDR3 is made up of 14 amino acids. The ends were cut back, 3 bases at V and 2 bases at J, with 11 bases in the middle. Germline V gene sequence: CDR1 SQVTM, CDR2 ANQGSEA. CDR3 protein: CSVEGEGAGNTIYF. CDR3 sequence (DNA): TGCAGCGTTGAGGGGGAGGGGGCTGGAAACACCATATATTTT.

The chain has TRBV27 and TRBJ1-2, with TRBD1 as a possible D gene (5 bases). Germline V gene data show CDR1 as MNHEY and CDR2 as SMNVEV (reference sequence). The CDR3 runs to 15 residues. V lost 4 bases to trimming and J lost 8 bases, with 20 bases between them. CDR3 residues: CASSSLTARVVGYTF. The CDR3 nucleotides read TGTGCCAGCAGTTCCCTGACAGCCAGGGTAGTGGGCTACACCTTC.

The chain employs TRBV4-1 and TRBJ1-2, with 7 positions matching TRBD1. CDR3 size: 15 residues. Germline CDR1 is MGHRA and CDR2 is YSYEKL. J gave up 7 bases and V 0 bases, and 8 bases lay outside the gene matches. The CDR3 DNA follows: TGCGCCAGCAGCCAAGATCGACGACAGGGTCTTGGCTACACCTTC. This translates into CASSQDRRQGLGYTF.

This clone has a single count. V gene TRBV28 combines with J gene TRBJ2-7, with D perhaps TRBD1 (5 bases). V was pared by 4 bases and J by 3 bases, with 7 bases between. The CDR3 spans 12 residues. In germline, CDR1 is MDHEN, CDR2 SYDVKM. The CDR3 DNA follows: TGTGCCAGCAGTTCTACAGGCTACGAGCAGTACTTC. Its translation is CASSSTGYEQYF.

This clone was picked up a small number of times. The chain uses TRBV7-8 and TRBJ1-5, with D possibly being TRBD1 (5 bases). Trimming pared 5 bases from V and 7 bases from J, leaving 12 bases between. The CDR3 has 13 amino acids. CDR1 is SGHVS, CDR2 FQNEAQ, per germline. The chain's CDR3 is CASSPGGDQPQHF. The CDR3 DNA reads TGTGCCAGCAGCCCAGGAGGGGACCAGCCCCAGCATTTT.

J is TRBJ2-3 and V is TRBV18, with TRBD2 matching over 8 bases. The CDR3 has 15 amino acids. The V and J ends lost 0 bases and 4 bases, in that order; junction bases with no gene match: 3. The germline CDR1 and CDR2 sequences are KGHSH and LQKENI. Here the CDR3 reads CASSPPSGGSDTQYF. CDR3 bases: TGTGCCAGCTCACCACCGAGCGGGGGATCAGATACGCAGTATTTT. Drawing the rest from reference TRBV18 and TRBJ2-3, the complete variable domain is NAGVMQNPRHLVRRRGQEARLRCSPMKGHSHVYWYRQLPEEGLKFMVYLQKENIIDESGMPKERFSAEFPKEGPSILRIQQVVRGDSAAYFCASSPPSGGSDTQYFGPGTRLTVL.

CDR3 sequence (DNA): TGTGCCATCAAAGGGGGCGCGGGAAGCAATCAGCCCCAGCATTTT. Encoded protein: CAIKGGAGSNQPQHF. The genes are TRBV6-6 and TRBJ1-5, with 7 bases identical to TRBD1. This CDR3 contains 15 residues. V lost 10 bases, J lost 1 base, and 10 bases stayed unmatched. Per germline, CDR1 MNHNY and CDR2 SVGAGI (reference sequence).

V and J are TRBV7-2 and TRBJ1-5, with no clear D. Germline V gene lookup returns CDR1 SGHTA and CDR2 FQGNSA. The CDR3 length is 16 residues. The V end was cut by 1 base, the J end by 5 bases, with 15 bases between. CDR3 sequence (DNA): TGTGCCAGCAGCTTAGTGGACGCCCGGGGTGATCAGCCCCAGCATTTT. Its translation is CASSLVDARGDQPQHF.